This T cell receptor (beta chain) emerged from a study of T-cell reconstitution after alpha-beta-depleted transplantation in children. Unique molecular identifiers were incorporated when the TCRbeta library was constructed. TCRdb used MiXCR to reprocess the PCR reads, holding one entry per CDR3 protein. The repertoire includes 550,000 to 600,000 distinct CDR3 sequences, around 23% of them detected once, and roughly an eighth sits in the top ten. Looked up from germline, CDR1 is MNHNS and CDR2 is SASEGT. The CDR3 extends over 14 amino acids. Trimming cost V 6 bases and J 6 bases; bases outside gene matches: 10.

The chain couples TRBV6-1 to TRBJ1-1; 7 positions match TRBD1. This receptor was obtained from a boy younger than two who had a stem cell transplant for acute myeloid leukemia, so the T cells may come from the graft donor. The material was PBMCs, mostly from graft donor cells, obtained 360 days after TCRalphabeta/CD19-depleted stem cell transplant. CDR3: CASRIYRDSPEAFF. CDR3 DNA: TGTGCCAGCAGGATATACCGGGACAGCCCTGAAGCTTTCTTT.